These 8 T cell receptor beta chains were sequenced from one sample in a study of T cells after yellow fever vaccination. TCRdb re-derived calls from the 5' RACE reads in MiXCR, one entry per CDR3 protein. The sample consists of approximately 150,000 distinct CDR3 sequences, 9.3% of them appearing once. Specimen: CD8+ T cells sorted from PBMCs, collected 45 days after the yellow fever booster vaccination. The receptors stem from a man between 18 and 35 years old who received the YFV17D yellow fever vaccine.

Many counts were recorded for this clonotype. The chain links TRBV7-9 to TRBJ1-2; D ambiguous. CDR3 size: 16 residues. Per the germline V gene, CDR1 is SEHNR and CDR2 is FQNEAQ (reference sequence). V lost 5 bases and J lost 2, with 18 bases in between. The CDR3 DNA reads TGTGCCAGCAGCGCGAATGACGGGGTTAGCAACTATGGCTACACCTTC. Translating gives CASSANDGVSNYGYTF.

The sample holds a few counts of this clonotype. This rearrangement joins TRBV27 to TRBJ2-7; D unclear. Germline V CDR1 and CDR2: MNHEY, SMNVEV (reference sequence). This CDR3 has 14 amino acids. The V and J ends lost 2 bases and 7 bases respectively, with 15 bases between them. CDR3 DNA: TGTGCCAGCAGTTTAACCGGTCCCGTAGGAGAGCAGTACGTC. Encoded protein: CASSLTGPVGEQYV.

This clonotype appeared a few times. The V gene is TRBV9, the J gene TRBJ2-1, with TRBD1 matching over 9 bases. V trimming: 0 bases; J trimming: 8 bases; junction bases outside the gene matches: 6. Looked up from germline, CDR1 is SGDLS and CDR2 is YYNGEE. The CDR3 is 15 residues long. The CDR3 DNA reads as TGTGCCAGCAGCGTAGGGACAGGGGATGTCTATGAGCAGTTCTTC. It yields the protein CASSVGTGDVYEQFF.

This clonotype was recorded at least ten times. CDR3 amino acids: CASSFSQGNRYEQYF. The CDR3 bases are TGTGCCAGCAGCTTTTCGCAGGGGAATCGCTACGAGCAGTACTTC. The chain links TRBV7-3 to TRBJ2-7; a weak D match, TRBD1 (6 bases). The CDR3 length is 15 residues. The V end was cut by 3 bases, the J end by 3 bases, with 15 bases between. CDR1 is SGHTA, CDR2 FQGTGA, per germline.

This clonotype has only a few counts. The rearrangement links TRBV11-2 to TRBJ2-3; the D is unclear. Germline V gene sequence: CDR1 SGHAT, CDR2 FQNNGV. V was shortened by 2 bases and J by 0 bases, with 15 bases between the two germline ends. The CDR3 totals 17 residues. CDR3 in DNA: TGTGCCAGCAGCTTAAGTTTAGTGTACTATAGCACAGATACGCAGTATTTT. Residues: CASSLSLVYYSTDTQYF.

The chain recombines TRBV2 with TRBJ2-1, with D hard to call. The V end was cut by 3 bases, the J end by 10 bases, with 10 bases between. This CDR3 has 12 amino acids. Germline loops: CDR1 SNHLY, CDR2 FYNNEI. The CDR3 spells CASSDLMPEQFF. CDR3 nucleotides: TGTGCCAGCAGTGATCTGATGCCGGAGCAGTTCTTC.

The chain recombines TRBV7-9 with TRBJ2-5; 10 bases map to TRBD2. Trimming cost V 5 bases and J 6 bases; bases outside gene matches: 15. The CDR3 loop spans 17 amino acids. CDR1 is SEHNR, CDR2 FQNEAQ, per germline (reference sequence). Here the CDR3 reads CASSMGGLLAGRKTQYF. In nucleotides, the CDR3 is TGTGCCAGCAGCATGGGGGGGTTACTAGCGGGGAGAAAGACCCAGTACTTC.

The chain is built from TRBV4-3 and TRBJ1-2; TRBD1 matches at 9 bases. This CDR3 is built from 15 residues. Unmatched junction bases numbered 2, after V lost 0 bases and J lost 3 bases. Germline V gene sequence: CDR1 LGHNA, CDR2 YSLEER. CDR3 amino acids: CASSQDRTGDYGYTF. CDR3 nucleotides: TGCGCCAGCAGCCAAGATCGGACAGGGGACTATGGCTACACCTTC.